This TCR beta chain was profiled in a study of shared clonotypes between healthy human individuals. CDR3 length: 15 residues. Per germline, CDR1 SGHTA and CDR2 FQGNSA. Trimming took 5 bases from V and 6 from J; bases not matched to a gene: 8. Clones were sequenced by immunoSEQ multiplex PCR, and TCRdb holds only the in-frame ones, with some missing. There are 2.5 million or so clones in the sample; around 90% occur only once, and over 0.12% lies in the top ten. This rearrangement joins TRBV7-2 to TRBJ1-5; 9 bases line up with TRBD1. The sample taken for sequencing was naive CD4+ T cells sorted from blood. Subset meaning: CD45RA+ positively selected. The source of this sequence is a man between 18 and 35 years old in good health. CDR3 coding DNA: TGTGCCAGCAGCCGACGGACAGGGGAGAGTCAGCCCCAGCATTTT. Translating gives CASSRRTGESQPQHF.